Listed here are 20 T cell receptor beta chains from one sample, sequenced in a study of T cells expressing NK-cell markers. No DNA is given; TCRdb re-called the 5' RACE reads and lists each CDR3 protein once. This repertoire includes some 460,000 distinct CDR3 sequences. Material for sequencing was blood T cells: a sorted CD56 or NKG2C T cell subset, CD4+ or CD8+ T cells, or bulk PBMC T cells (not recorded which). Receptors were obtained from a woman aged 45-65 years in good health.

This chain uses TRBV27 with TRBJ2-2; TCRdb lists TRBD2, though no DNA is available to test this call. Per the germline V gene, CDR1 is MNHEY and CDR2 is SMNVEV (reference sequence). The CDR3 runs 16 residues. CDR3 residues: CASSPRTSGIRGELFF.

The CDR3 loop reads CASSKGTESSYNSPLHF. The chain links TRBV21-1 to TRBJ1-6. TRBV21-1 is designated a pseudogene. The CDR3 covers 17 residues.

The chain couples TRBV10-3 to TRBJ1-6; TCRdb lists TRBD1, though no DNA is available to test this call. Germline loops: CDR1 ENHRY, CDR2 SYGVKD. This CDR3 comprises 14 residues. The CDR3: CAIRPGQVNSPLHF.

This CDR3 reads CASSLVSQYQETQYF. The chain carries TRBV5-1 and TRBJ2-5. The germline V gene has CDR1 SGHRS and CDR2 YFSETQ. The CDR3 totals 15 residues. Together with reference TRBV5-1 and TRBJ2-5, the CDR3 gives the full variable domain: KAGVTQTPRYLIKTRGQQVTLSCSPISGHRSVSWYQQTPGQGLQFLFEYFSETQRNKGNFPGRFSGRQFSNSRSEMNVSTLELGDSALYLCASSLVSQYQETQYFGPGTRLLVL.

This chain uses TRBV12-3 or TRBV12-4 with TRBJ2-2. The CDR3 is 14 amino acids. The CDR3 spells CASSPNRVFGELFF.

The chain uses TRBV3-1 and TRBJ2-1. The germline gives CDR1 LGHDT, CDR2 YNNKEL (reference sequence). CDR3 length: 11 amino acids. The CDR3 sequence: CASSADVEQFF.

V usage is TRBV7-2 and J usage is TRBJ1-1. Germline assignment: CDR1 SGHTA and CDR2 FQGNSA. The CDR3 runs 14 residues. This CDR3 is CASSFRIMNTEAFF.

The chain couples TRBV12-3 or TRBV12-4 to TRBJ1-6; TCRdb proposes TRBD1, but this gene call is untestable without DNA. There are 14 residues in the CDR3. The CDR3 protein is CASRRDTYNSPLHF.

This chain links TRBV7-2 with TRBJ1-2. The CDR3 consists of 15 residues. The germline V gene has CDR1 SGHTA and CDR2 FQGNSA. This chain's CDR3 is CASSPSGGKADGYTF.

The V and J genes are TRBV20-1 and TRBJ1-3. The germline gives CDR1 DFQATT, CDR2 SNEGSKA (reference sequence). The CDR3 runs to 15 residues. The CDR3 sequence: CSAPDRRASVNTIYF.

This chain uses TRBV4-1 with TRBJ1-3. CDR1 MGHRA and CDR2 YSYEKL come from the germline V gene. The CDR3 spans 15 residues. Here the CDR3 reads CASSPSHGVGNTIYF.

The chain is built from TRBV18 and TRBJ2-2; the TCRdb call, TRBD1, lacks DNA for checking. The CDR3 is 15 residues long. CDR1 and CDR2 (germline): KGHSH, LQKENI. The CDR3: CASSPWDIDTGELFF.

V and J are TRBV11-2 and TRBJ2-1; the TRBD2 assignment by TCRdb is unverifiable without DNA. The CDR3 contains 15 residues. Germline CDR1 SGHAT, CDR2 FQNNGV. The CDR3 here is CASSLRVLTDNEQFF.

The chain uses TRBV20-1 and TRBJ2-7; the TCRdb call, TRBD1, lacks DNA for checking. From germline, CDR1 is DFQATT and CDR2 SNEGSKA (reference sequence). This CDR3 spans 13 amino acids. The CDR3 sequence is CSARGPGSYEQYF.

J is TRBJ1-1 and V is TRBV7-9; TCRdb proposes TRBD1, but this gene call is untestable without DNA. The CDR3 sequence is 17 residues long. CDR1 is SEHNR and CDR2 is FQNEAQ in the germline V gene (reference sequence). This CDR3 is CASSLNRAQSLNTEAFF.

The CDR3 sequence: CASSLATGADGYTF. This chain connects TRBV7-9 to TRBJ1-2; TCRdb outputs TRBD1, but without DNA this stays unchecked. In germline, CDR1 is SEHNR, CDR2 FQNEAQ (reference sequence). CDR3 length equals 14 residues.

The chain has TRBV12-3 or TRBV12-4 and TRBJ2-1. This CDR3 is built from 14 residues. The CDR3: CASSFIGSYNEQFF.

This sequence joins TRBV11-2 and TRBJ1-5; with no DNA, the TCRdb D assignment of TRBD1 cannot be verified. The CDR3 length is 15 residues. Germline V CDR1 and CDR2: SGHAT, FQNNGV. CDR3: CASSFGTQQGQPQHF.

This CDR3 is CASIIGDRVRSDTQYF. V usage is TRBV21-1 and J usage is TRBJ2-3; lacking DNA, the TRBD1 call made by TCRdb goes unchecked. TRBV21-1 is given as a pseudogene. The CDR3 is 16 residues long.

The chain couples TRBV6-2 or TRBV6-3 to TRBJ2-1; the D gene TCRdb calls, TRBD1, cannot be checked with no DNA. From germline, CDR1 is MNHEY and CDR2 SVGEGT. CDR3 length: 16 residues. This chain's CDR3 is CASSYPDRPPLNEQFF.